This T cell receptor (beta chain) was found in a study of memory CD4+ T cells and cytomegalovirus serostatus. Germline CDR1 SQVTM, CDR2 ANQGSEA. The CDR3 spans 16 residues. The junction had 9 bases not matched to a gene; V was cut back by 1 base and J by 2 bases. This clone was counted once. The antigen is undetermined. In the source study's methods: Out-of-frame sequences were removed, leaving a few million distinct TCRbeta sequences. Method: immunoSEQ multiplex PCR; TCRdb's copy keeps in-frame clones and lacks some. That table supplies the V and J calls and clone size; D and trimming were determined from the DNA. Counted here are about 56,000 clones, roughly 77% occurring once; the ten biggest clones make up 2.6%. The sort gate was single viable CD3+CD4+CD8-CD45RO+ cells for memory CD4+ T cells. CMV serostatus came from serum IgG against pp150, pp28, p38, p52. Overall study results and limits: The CMV-associated TCR signature appears largely within the CD4+ memory repertoire.

The chain combines TRBV29-1 with TRBJ2-5; 8 nucleotides align to TRBD2. The receptor was derived from an adult in good health and CMV-seropositive. The material sequenced was memory CD4+ T cells from blood. The CDR3 is CSVEGGLAGRQETQYF. Here the CDR3 DNA reads TGCAGCGTTGAAGGCGGCCTAGCGGGCCGTCAAGAGACCCAGTACTTC.